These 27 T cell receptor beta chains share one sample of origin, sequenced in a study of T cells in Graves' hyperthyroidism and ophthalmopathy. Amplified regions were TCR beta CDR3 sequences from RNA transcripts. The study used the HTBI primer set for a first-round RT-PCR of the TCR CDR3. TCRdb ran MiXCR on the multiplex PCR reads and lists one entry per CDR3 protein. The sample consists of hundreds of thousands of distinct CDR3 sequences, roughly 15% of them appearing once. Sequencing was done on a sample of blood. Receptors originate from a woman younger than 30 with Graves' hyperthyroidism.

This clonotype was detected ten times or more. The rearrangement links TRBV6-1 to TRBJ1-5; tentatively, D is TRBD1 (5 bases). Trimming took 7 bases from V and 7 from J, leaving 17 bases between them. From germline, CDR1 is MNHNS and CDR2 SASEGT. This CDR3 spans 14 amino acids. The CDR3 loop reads CASTPGQGGQPQHF. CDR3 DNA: TGTGCCAGCACCCCTGGGCAGGGTGGACAGCCCCAGCATTTT.

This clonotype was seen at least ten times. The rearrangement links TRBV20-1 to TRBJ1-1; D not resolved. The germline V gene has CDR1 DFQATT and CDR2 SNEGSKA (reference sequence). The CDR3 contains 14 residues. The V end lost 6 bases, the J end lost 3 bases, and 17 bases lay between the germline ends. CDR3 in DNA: TGCAGTGCCTTCGTGTTTGGTGCGGACACTGAAGCTTTCTTT. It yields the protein CSAFVFGADTEAFF.

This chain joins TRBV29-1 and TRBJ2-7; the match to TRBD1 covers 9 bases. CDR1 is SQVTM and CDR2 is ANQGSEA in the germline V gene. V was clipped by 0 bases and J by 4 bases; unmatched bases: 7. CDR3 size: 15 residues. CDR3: CSVEEGQGYFYEQYF. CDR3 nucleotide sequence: TGCAGCGTTGAAGAGGGACAGGGCTACTTTTACGAGCAGTACTTC.

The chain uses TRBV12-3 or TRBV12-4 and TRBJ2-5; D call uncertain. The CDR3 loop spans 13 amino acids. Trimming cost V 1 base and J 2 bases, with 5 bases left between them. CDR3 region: CASSLVQQETQYF. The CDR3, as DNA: TGTGCCAGCAGTTTAGTGCAGCAAGAGACCCAGTACTTC.

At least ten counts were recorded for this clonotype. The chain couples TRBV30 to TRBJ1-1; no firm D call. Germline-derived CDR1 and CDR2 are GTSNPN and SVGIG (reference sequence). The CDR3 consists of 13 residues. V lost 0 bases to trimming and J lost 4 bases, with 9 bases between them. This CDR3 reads CAWSVGVLTEAFF. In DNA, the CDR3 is TGTGCCTGGAGTGTAGGAGTGCTCACTGAAGCTTTCTTT.

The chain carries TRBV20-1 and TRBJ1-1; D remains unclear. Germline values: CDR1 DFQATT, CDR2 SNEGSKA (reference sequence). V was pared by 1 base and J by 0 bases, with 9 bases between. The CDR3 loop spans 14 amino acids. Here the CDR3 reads CSARVAGMNTEAFF. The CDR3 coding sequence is TGCAGTGCTAGAGTTGCGGGTATGAACACTGAAGCTTTCTTT.

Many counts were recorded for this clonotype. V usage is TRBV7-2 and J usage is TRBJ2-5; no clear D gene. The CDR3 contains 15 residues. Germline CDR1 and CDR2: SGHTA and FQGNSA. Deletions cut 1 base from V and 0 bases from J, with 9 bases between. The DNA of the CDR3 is TGTGCCAGCAGCTTAGGCTTAGTGTACCAAGAGACCCAGTACTTC. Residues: CASSLGLVYQETQYF.

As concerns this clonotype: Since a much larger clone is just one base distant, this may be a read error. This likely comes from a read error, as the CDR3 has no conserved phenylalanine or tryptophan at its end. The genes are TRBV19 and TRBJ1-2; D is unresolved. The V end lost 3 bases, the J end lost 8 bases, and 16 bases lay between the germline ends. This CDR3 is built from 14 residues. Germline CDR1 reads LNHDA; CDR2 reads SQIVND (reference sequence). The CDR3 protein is CASSIQSGEGGYTL. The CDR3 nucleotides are TGTGCCAGTAGTATTCAGTCAGGAGAAGGCGGCTACACCCTC.

DNA for the CDR3: TGTGCCAGCAGCTTCGGGACTAGCGGGAGTAGTTGGACCGGGGAGCTGTTTTTT. Translating gives CASSFGTSGSSWTGELFF. This rearrangement joins TRBV5-5 to TRBJ2-2; 14 bases match TRBD2. Trimming at V came to 2 bases and at J to 5 bases, leaving 8 bases not matched to a gene. CDR3 length equals 18 residues. Germline V gives CDR1 SGHKS, CDR2 YYEKEE (reference sequence). Together with reference TRBV5-5 and TRBJ2-2, the CDR3 gives the full variable domain: DAGVTQSPTHLIKTRGQQVTLRCSPISGHKSVSWYQQVLGQGPQFIFQYYEKEERGRGNFPDRFSARQFPNYSSELNVNALLLGDSALYLCASSFGTSGSSWTGELFFGEGSRLTVL.

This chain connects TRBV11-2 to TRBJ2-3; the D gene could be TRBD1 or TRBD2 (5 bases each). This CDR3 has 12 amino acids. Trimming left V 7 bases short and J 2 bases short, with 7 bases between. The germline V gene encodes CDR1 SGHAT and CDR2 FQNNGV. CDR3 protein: CASTGATDTQYF. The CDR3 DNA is TGTGCCAGCACCGGGGCCACAGATACGCAGTATTTT.

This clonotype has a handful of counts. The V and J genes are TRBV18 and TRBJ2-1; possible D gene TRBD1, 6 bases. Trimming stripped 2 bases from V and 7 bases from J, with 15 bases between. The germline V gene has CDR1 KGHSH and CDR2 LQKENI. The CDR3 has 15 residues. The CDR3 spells CASSPRDNDGNEQFF. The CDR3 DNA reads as TGTGCCAGCTCACCAAGGGACAACGATGGTAATGAGCAGTTCTTC.

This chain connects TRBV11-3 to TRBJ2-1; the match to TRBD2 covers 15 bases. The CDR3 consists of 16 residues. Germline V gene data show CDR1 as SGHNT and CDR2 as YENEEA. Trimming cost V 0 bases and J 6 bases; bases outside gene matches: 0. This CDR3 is CASSLEGLAGGNEQFF. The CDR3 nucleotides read TGTGCCAGCAGCTTAGAGGGACTAGCGGGAGGCAATGAGCAGTTCTTC.

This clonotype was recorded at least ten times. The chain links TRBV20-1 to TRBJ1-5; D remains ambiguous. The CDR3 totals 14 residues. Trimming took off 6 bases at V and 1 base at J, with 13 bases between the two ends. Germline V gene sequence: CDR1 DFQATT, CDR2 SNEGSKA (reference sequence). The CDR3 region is CSANRPASNQPQHF. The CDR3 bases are TGCAGTGCCAACCGCCCAGCCAGCAATCAGCCCCAGCATTTT.

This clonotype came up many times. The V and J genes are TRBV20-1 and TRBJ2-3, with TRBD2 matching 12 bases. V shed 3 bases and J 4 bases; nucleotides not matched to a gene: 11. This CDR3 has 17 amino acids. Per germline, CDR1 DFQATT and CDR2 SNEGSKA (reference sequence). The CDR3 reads CSASSGLAGMISDTQYF. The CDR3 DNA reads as TGCAGTGCTAGTTCAGGACTAGCGGGGATGATATCAGATACGCAGTATTTT.

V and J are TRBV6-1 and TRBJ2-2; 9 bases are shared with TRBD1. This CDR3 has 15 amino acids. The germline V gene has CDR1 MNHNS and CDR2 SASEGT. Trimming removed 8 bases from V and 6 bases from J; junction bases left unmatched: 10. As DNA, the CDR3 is TGTGCCAGCTTCCTGACAGGGGGGAATGCCGGGGAGCTGTTTTTT. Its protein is CASFLTGGNAGELFF.

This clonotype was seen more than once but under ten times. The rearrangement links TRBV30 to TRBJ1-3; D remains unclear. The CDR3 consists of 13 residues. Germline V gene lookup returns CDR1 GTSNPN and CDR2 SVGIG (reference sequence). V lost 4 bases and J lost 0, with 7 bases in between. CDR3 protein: CAWTGYSGNTIYF. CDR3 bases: TGTGCCTGGACCGGCTACTCTGGAAACACCATATATTTT.

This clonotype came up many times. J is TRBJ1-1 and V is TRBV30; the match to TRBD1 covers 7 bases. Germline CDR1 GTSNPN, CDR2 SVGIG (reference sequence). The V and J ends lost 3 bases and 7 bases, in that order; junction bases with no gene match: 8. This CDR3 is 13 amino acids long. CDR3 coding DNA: TGTGCCTGGAGGACAGGGCGGACAAATGAAGCTTTCTTT. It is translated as CAWRTGRTNEAFF. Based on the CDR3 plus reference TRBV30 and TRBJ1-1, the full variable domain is SQTIHQWPATLVQPVGSPLSLECTVEGTSNPNLYWYRQAAGRGLQLLFYSVGIGQISSEVPQNLSASRPQDRQFILSSKKLLLSDSGFYLCAWRTGRTNEAFFGQGTRLTVV.

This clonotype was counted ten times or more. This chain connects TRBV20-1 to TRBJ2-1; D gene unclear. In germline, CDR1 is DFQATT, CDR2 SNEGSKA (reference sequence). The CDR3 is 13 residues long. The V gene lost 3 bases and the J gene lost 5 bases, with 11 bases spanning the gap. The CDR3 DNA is TGCAGTGCTAGGGAACGACCTGACAATGAGCAGTTCTTC. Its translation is CSARERPDNEQFF.

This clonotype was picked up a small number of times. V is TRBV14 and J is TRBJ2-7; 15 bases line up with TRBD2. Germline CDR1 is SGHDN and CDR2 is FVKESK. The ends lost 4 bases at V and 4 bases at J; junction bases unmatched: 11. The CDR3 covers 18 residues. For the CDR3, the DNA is TGTGCCAGCAGCCTCCGGACTAGCGGGGGGGAAGGGTCGTACGAGCAGTACTTC. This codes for CASSLRTSGGEGSYEQYF.

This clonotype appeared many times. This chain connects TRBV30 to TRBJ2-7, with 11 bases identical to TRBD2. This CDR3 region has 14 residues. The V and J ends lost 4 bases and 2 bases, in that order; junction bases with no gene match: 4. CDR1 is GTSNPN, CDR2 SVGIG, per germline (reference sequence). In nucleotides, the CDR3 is TGTGCCTGGAATAGCGGGAGGGCTCCCTACGAGCAGTACTTC. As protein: CAWNSGRAPYEQYF.

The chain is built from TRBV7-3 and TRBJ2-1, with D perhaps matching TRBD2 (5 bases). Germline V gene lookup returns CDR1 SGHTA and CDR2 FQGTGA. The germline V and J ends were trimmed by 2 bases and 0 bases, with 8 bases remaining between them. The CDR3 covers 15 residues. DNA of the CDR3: TGTGCCAGCAGCTTATCACGGGACTCCTACAATGAGCAGTTCTTC. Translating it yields CASSLSRDSYNEQFF. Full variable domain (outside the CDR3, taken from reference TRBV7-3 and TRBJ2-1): GAGVSQTPSNKVTEKGKYVELRCDPISGHTALYWYRQSLGQGPEFLIYFQGTGAADDSGLPNDRFFAVRPEGSVSTLKIQRTERGDSAVYLCASSLSRDSYNEQFFGPGTRLTVL.

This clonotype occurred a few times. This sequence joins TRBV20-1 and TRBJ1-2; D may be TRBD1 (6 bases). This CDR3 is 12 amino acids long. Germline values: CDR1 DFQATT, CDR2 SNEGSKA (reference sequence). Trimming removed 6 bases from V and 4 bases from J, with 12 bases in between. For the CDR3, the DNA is TGCAGTGCGGACAGCCGGGGCTATGGCTACACCTTC. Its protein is CSADSRGYGYTF.

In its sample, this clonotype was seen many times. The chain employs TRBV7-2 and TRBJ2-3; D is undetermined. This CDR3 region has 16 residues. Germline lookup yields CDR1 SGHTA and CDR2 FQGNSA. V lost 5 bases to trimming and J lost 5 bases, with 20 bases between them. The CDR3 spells CASSPTIKPREDTQYF. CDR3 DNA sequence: TGTGCCAGCAGCCCCACCATCAAGCCTAGGGAAGATACGCAGTATTTT.

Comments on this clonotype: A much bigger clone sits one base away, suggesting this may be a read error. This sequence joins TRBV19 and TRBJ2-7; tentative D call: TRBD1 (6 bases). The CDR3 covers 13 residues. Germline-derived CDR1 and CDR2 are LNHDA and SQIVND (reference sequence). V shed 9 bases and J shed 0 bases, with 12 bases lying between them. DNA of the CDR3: TGTGCCAGCACCTCGGACAGCTCCTACGAGCAGTACTTC. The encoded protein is CASTSDSSYEQYF.

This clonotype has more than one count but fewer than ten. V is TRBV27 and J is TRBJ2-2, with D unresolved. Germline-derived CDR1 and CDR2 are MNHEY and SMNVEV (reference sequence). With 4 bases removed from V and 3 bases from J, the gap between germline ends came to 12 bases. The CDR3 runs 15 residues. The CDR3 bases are TGTGCCAGCAGTTGGTCCCAGGCCGACACCGGGGAGCTGTTTTTT. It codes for CASSWSQADTGELFF.

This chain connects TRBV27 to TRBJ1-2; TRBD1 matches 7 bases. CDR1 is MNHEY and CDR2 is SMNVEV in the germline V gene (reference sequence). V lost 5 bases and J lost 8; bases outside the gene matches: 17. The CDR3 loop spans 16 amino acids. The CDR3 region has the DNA TGTGCCAGCAGTCGGACTTGGACAGGTCAATCCGGGGGCTACACCTTC. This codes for CASSRTWTGQSGGYTF.

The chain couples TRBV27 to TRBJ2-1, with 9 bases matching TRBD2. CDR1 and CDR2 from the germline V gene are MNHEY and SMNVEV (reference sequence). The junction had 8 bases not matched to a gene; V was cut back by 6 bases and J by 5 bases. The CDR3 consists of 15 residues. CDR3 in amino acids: CASRPWTSVNNEQFF. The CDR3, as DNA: TGTGCCAGCAGGCCCTGGACTAGCGTGAACAATGAGCAGTTCTTC.